This T cell receptor (beta chain) was identified in a study of graft-versus-host responses after intestinal transplantation. Study details: Uniformly, recipients were administered anti-thymocyte globulin induction with subsequent tacrolimus and steroids for two to three years.

To note about this clone: The antigen is undetermined.

Produced via immunoSEQ multiplex PCR; TCRdb's table is partial and in-frame only. The table has about 78,000 clones, roughly 91% seen once. Per germline, CDR1 MNHEY and CDR2 SMNVEV (reference sequence). Trimming cost V 5 bases and J 9 bases, with 17 bases left between them. The CDR3 has 14 residues. The specimen was unstimulated CD8+ T cells sorted from spleen or lymph node cells, collected before transplant. This sequence was found in a human donor who was the organ donor for an intestinal transplant. The rearrangement links TRBV27 to TRBJ2-1; tentatively, D is TRBD1 or TRBD2 (5 bases each). The CDR3 sequence: CASSLVQGDGEQFF. The CDR3 DNA is TGTGCCAGCAGTCTCGTCCAGGGAGATGGTGAGCAGTTCTTC.